Below, 32 T cell receptor beta chains from the same sample are listed, as sequenced in a study of T cell repertoires in cytomegalovirus infection. TCRdb itself ran the reads through MiXCR, one entry per CDR3 protein. Of hundreds of thousands of distinct CDR3 sequences in the sample, around a third were seen once. The antigens these receptors bind are not known. The specimen was cultured PBMCs, collected from culture after CMV antigen stimulation. The receptors come from a human donor in good health (CMV status not recorded). Some clones in this sample may be carry-over from other donors' samples.

This clonotype has just a few counts. The chain uses TRBV7-8 and TRBJ2-3, with D uncertain. The V end lost 1 base, the J end lost 0 bases, and 11 bases lay between the germline ends. Germline CDR1 SGHVS, CDR2 FQNEAQ. The CDR3 contains 16 residues. Here the CDR3 DNA reads TGTGCCAGCAGCTTAGGTACAGTCCTCAGCACAGATACGCAGTATTTT. The encoded protein is CASSLGTVLSTDTQYF.

The V call is TRBV6-1, the J call TRBJ2-5, with a weak D call TRBD2 (5 bases). Germline V gene lookup returns CDR1 MNHNS and CDR2 SASEGT. Trimming removed 3 bases from V and 0 bases from J, with 8 bases in between. This CDR3 region has 14 residues. DNA for the CDR3: TGTGCCAGCAGTGAGTGGAGGTACCAAGAGACCCAGTACTTC. This gives the protein CASSEWRYQETQYF.

This clonotype was counted only a few times. V gene TRBV20-1 combines with J gene TRBJ1-5; tentative D call: TRBD1 (6 bases). CDR3 length equals 15 residues. Germline CDR1 DFQATT, CDR2 SNEGSKA (reference sequence). With 3 bases removed from V and 3 bases from J, the gap between germline ends came to 15 bases. The DNA for the CDR3 is TGCAGTGCTAGCCTTCAGGGGTTACACAATCAGCCCCAGCATTTT. Translation gives CSASLQGLHNQPQHF.

V is TRBV7-3 and J is TRBJ1-2; tentative D call: TRBD1 (5 bases). The CDR3 is 14 amino acids. The germline CDR1 and CDR2 sequences are SGHTA and FQGTGA. The V gene lost 6 bases and the J gene lost 4 bases, with 15 bases spanning the gap. The CDR3 coding sequence is TGTGCCAGCAGTCCGGCTGAAAGGGGCTATGGCTACACCTTC. Amino acids: CASSPAERGYGYTF.

The chain employs TRBV7-2 and TRBJ2-7; no clear D. The V end was cut by 5 bases, the J end by 1 base, with 21 bases between. The CDR3 contains 17 residues. Germline-derived CDR1 and CDR2 are SGHTA and FQGNSA. CDR3 nucleotides: TGTGCCAGCAGCCTGGTGGCCGGCGGCGTCTATTCCTACGAGCAGTACTTC. This translates into CASSLVAGGVYSYEQYF.

The CDR3 DNA reads TGTGCCAGTAGTATACTCCCGACAGGGGTGGAAAAACTGTTTTTT. This translates into CASSILPTGVEKLFF. The chain is built from TRBV19 and TRBJ1-4, with 8 bases fitting TRBD1. The germline gives CDR1 LNHDA, CDR2 SQIVND (reference sequence). This CDR3 comprises 15 residues. The J segment lost 8 bases and the V segment lost 2 bases, leaving 7 bases of the junction unmatched.

V gene TRBV7-2 combines with J gene TRBJ1-2; D not certain. The V end lost 3 bases, the J end lost 4 bases, and 12 bases lay between the germline ends. The CDR3 consists of 14 residues. CDR1 and CDR2 (germline): SGHTA, FQGNSA. The CDR3 DNA follows: TGTGCCAGCAGCTTTTTAGGGCCTAGCTATGGCTACACCTTC. This sequence encodes CASSFLGPSYGYTF.

The J gene is TRBJ2-3, the V gene TRBV6-6; 10 nucleotides match TRBD1. The V segment lost 7 bases and the J segment 4 bases; nucleotides outside the gene matches: 11. This CDR3 has 16 residues. CDR1 MNHNY and CDR2 SVGAGI come from the germline V gene (reference sequence). CDR3 residues: CASTPSGQGFPDTQYF. CDR3 bases: TGTGCCAGCACCCCGTCGGGACAGGGGTTTCCAGATACGCAGTATTTT.

This clonotype was picked up a small number of times. The rearrangement joins TRBV6-8 to TRBJ2-5; D is tentatively TRBD1 or TRBD2 (5 bases each). This CDR3 region has 15 residues. Trimming shortened V by 6 bases and J by 4 bases, and 18 bases separated the two germline ends. CDR1 is MNHGY and CDR2 is SAAAGT in the germline V gene. The CDR3 is CASSDPSGGLETQYF. The CDR3 DNA reads TGTGCCAGCAGCGACCCTAGTGGGGGTTTAGAGACCCAGTACTTC.

There are a few counts of this clonotype. This sequence joins TRBV7-2 and TRBJ2-2; 9 nucleotides align to TRBD2. V was clipped by 3 bases and J by 7 bases; unmatched bases: 6. Germline-derived CDR1 and CDR2 are SGHTA and FQGNSA. This CDR3 comprises 15 residues. CDR3: CASSFAGGPGGELFF. Written as DNA, the CDR3 is TGTGCCAGCAGCTTTGCGGGAGGGCCGGGCGGGGAGCTGTTTTTT.

The chain links TRBV20-1 to TRBJ2-3; TRBD2 agrees at 7 bases. Germline V gives CDR1 DFQATT, CDR2 SNEGSKA (reference sequence). V was clipped by 6 bases and J by 0 bases; unmatched bases: 9. The CDR3 is 15 residues long. CDR3: CSAASGTSSTDTQYF. CDR3 coding DNA: TGCAGTGCCGCCAGCGGGACTTCTAGCACAGATACGCAGTATTTT.

The CDR3 reads CASSSGESYGYTF. The DNA of the CDR3 is TGTGCCAGCAGCTCCGGGGAAAGCTATGGCTACACCTTC. The V and J genes are TRBV25-1 and TRBJ1-2; no firm D call. Germline CDR1 MGHDK, CDR2 SYGVNS. The V gene lost 6 bases and the J gene lost 4 bases, with 12 bases spanning the gap. The CDR3 extends over 13 amino acids.

This clonotype came up a few times. The chain has TRBV19 and TRBJ1-5; 9 bases map to TRBD1. V gave up 5 bases and J gave up 6 bases; unmatched junction bases: 11. The CDR3 has 16 residues. The germline V gene encodes CDR1 LNHDA and CDR2 SQIVND (reference sequence). The CDR3 loop is CASSAPGTGLRQPQHF. The CDR3 region has the DNA TGTGCCAGTAGTGCCCCCGGGACAGGGCTTCGTCAGCCCCAGCATTTT.

There are a few counts of this clonotype. This CDR3 is CASSLIGGSSTDTQYF. DNA of the CDR3: TGTGCCAGCAGTTTAATTGGGGGCAGTAGCACAGATACGCAGTATTTT. The rearrangement links TRBV27 to TRBJ2-3; possibly TRBD1 for D (6 bases). V was cut by 2 bases and J by 0 bases, with 12 bases left in between. The CDR3 is 16 amino acids. Looked up from germline, CDR1 is MNHEY and CDR2 is SMNVEV (reference sequence).

The rearrangement uses TRBV6-1 and TRBJ2-5, with D maybe TRBD1 (5 bases). CDR3 length: 12 residues. Germline values: CDR1 MNHNS, CDR2 SASEGT. The V end lost 8 bases, the J end lost 5 bases, and 12 bases lay between the germline ends. CDR3: CASGRVLETQYF. CDR3 sequence (DNA): TGTGCCAGCGGCAGGGTTCTGGAGACCCAGTACTTC.

The rearrangement joins TRBV7-2 to TRBJ2-7; 7 bases align to TRBD1. Trimming at V came to 6 bases and at J to 3 bases, leaving 11 bases not matched to a gene. Germline V lookup: CDR1 SGHTA, CDR2 FQGNSA. CDR3 size: 15 residues. The CDR3 DNA reads TGTGCCAGCAGTGCCGGGACAGCATACGACTACGAGCAGTACTTC. Its translation is CASSAGTAYDYEQYF.

There are a few counts of this clonotype. The chain has TRBV29-1 and TRBJ2-7; 9 bases are shared with TRBD1. Germline V gene lookup returns CDR1 SQVTM and CDR2 ANQGSEA. CDR3 size: 13 residues. J lost 2 bases, V lost 7 bases, and 6 bases had no gene match. The CDR3 region is CSALGQGAYEQYF. The CDR3 nucleotides read TGCAGCGCCCTGGGACAGGGTGCCTACGAGCAGTACTTC.

This clonotype was detected only a few times. The V gene is TRBV11-2, the J gene TRBJ2-7; TRBD1 might be the D (6 bases). V was cut by 2 bases and J by 0 bases, with 11 bases left in between. The CDR3 consists of 15 residues. Looked up from germline, CDR1 is SGHAT and CDR2 is FQNNGV. The CDR3, as DNA: TGTGCCAGCAGCTTATATCAGGGGAGCTCCTACGAGCAGTACTTC. Its protein is CASSLYQGSSYEQYF.

The chain recombines TRBV2 with TRBJ1-2; 8 bases fit TRBD1. The CDR3 is 13 amino acids. Looked up from germline, CDR1 is SNHLY and CDR2 is FYNNEI. J lost 4 bases, V lost 8 bases, and 6 bases had no gene match. The CDR3 sequence: CASPTTGVYGYTF. For the CDR3, the DNA is TGTGCCAGCCCAACGACAGGGGTCTATGGCTACACCTTC. The variable domain in full, with the rest retrieved from reference TRBV2 and TRBJ1-2, is EPEVTQTPSHQVTQMGQEVILRCVPISNHLYFYWYRQILGQKVEFLVSFYNNEISEKSEIFDDQFSVERPDGSNFTLKIRSTKLEDSAMYFCASPTTGVYGYTFGSGTRLTVV.

The rearrangement links TRBV4-2 to TRBJ2-3; 8 bases agree with TRBD2. The length of the CDR3 is 16 residues. Losses at the gene ends were 6 bases for V and 4 bases for J; bases not matched to a gene: 12. Germline-derived CDR1 and CDR2 are LGHNA and YNFKEQ. CDR3 amino acids: CASSRDYAGGADTQYF. The CDR3 DNA reads TGTGCCAGCAGTCGTGACTACGCGGGGGGAGCAGATACGCAGTATTTT.

This clonotype was seen more than once but under ten times. J is TRBJ1-5 and V is TRBV7-6, with D uncertain. Germline CDR1 SGHVS, CDR2 FNYEAQ. The CDR3 has 13 residues. V lost 2 bases, J lost 5 bases, and 7 bases lay in between. The CDR3 spells CASSLMWDQPQHF. CDR3 DNA: TGTGCCAGCAGCTTAATGTGGGATCAGCCCCAGCATTTT.

The chain has TRBV7-2 and TRBJ1-6; no clear D. Germline CDR1 is SGHTA and CDR2 is FQGNSA. V was trimmed by 5 bases and J by 9 bases, leaving 17 bases between them. The CDR3 totals 15 residues. The DNA of the CDR3 is TGTGCCAGCAGCCCCCTAAGCGCCGCAGGTTCACCCCTCCACTTT. This codes for CASSPLSAAGSPLHF.

This clonotype was picked up many times. J is TRBJ1-2 and V is TRBV7-2, with D perhaps TRBD1 (5 bases). Per germline, CDR1 SGHTA and CDR2 FQGNSA. V was trimmed by 5 bases and J by 4 bases, leaving 11 bases between them. The CDR3 runs 13 residues. The CDR3 bases are TGTGCCAGCAGCCGCGGGGCGGGCTATGGCTACACCTTC. Protein product: CASSRGAGYGYTF.

J is TRBJ1-2 and V is TRBV19; D perhaps matches TRBD1 (6 bases). Germline V gives CDR1 LNHDA, CDR2 SQIVND (reference sequence). V shed 6 bases and J shed 8 bases, with 13 bases lying between them. The CDR3 is made up of 12 amino acids. CDR3 coding DNA: TGTGCCAGTAGAGGGGGGGCCGGCGGCTACACCTTC. Protein sequence: CASRGGAGGYTF.

As regards this clonotype: A much larger clonotype is one base distant, so this may be a read error. The chain links TRBV7-2 to TRBJ2-7; possibly TRBD1 for D (5 bases). Per the germline V gene, CDR1 is SGHTA and CDR2 is FQGNSA. V lost 5 bases, J lost 4 bases, and 18 bases lay in between. The CDR3 covers 15 residues. CDR3 region: CASSLVQGVGYEQYF. In DNA, the CDR3 is TGTGCCAGCAGCCTCGTCCAGGGCGTGGGATACGAGCAGTACTTC.

This rearrangement joins TRBV7-2 to TRBJ1-3; 8 bases agree with TRBD1. Unmatched junction bases numbered 7, after V lost 5 bases and J lost 4 bases. This CDR3 has 15 amino acids. Looked up from germline, CDR1 is SGHTA and CDR2 is FQGNSA. The CDR3 is CASSADRGFGNTIYF. CDR3 DNA: TGTGCCAGCAGCGCCGACAGGGGTTTCGGAAACACCATATATTTT.

This clonotype was found a few times. V usage is TRBV4-1 and J usage is TRBJ2-7, with 7 bases that match TRBD2. V shed 1 base, J shed 0 bases, and the junction held 12 bases outside the gene matches. This CDR3 is built from 18 residues. Germline V gene lookup returns CDR1 MGHRA and CDR2 YSYEKL. This CDR3 reads CASSQGRSLADLSYEQYF. The CDR3, as DNA: TGCGCCAGCAGCCAAGGGCGGAGCCTAGCGGACCTCTCCTACGAGCAGTACTTC.

The chain uses TRBV7-9 and TRBJ2-3; the D is unclear. Trimming cost V 1 base and J 6 bases, with 8 bases left between them. Germline CDR1 SEHNR, CDR2 FQNEAQ (reference sequence). This CDR3 is built from 13 residues. CDR3 residues: CASSLDFPDTQYF. DNA for the CDR3: TGTGCCAGCAGCTTAGACTTCCCCGATACGCAGTATTTT.

The genes are TRBV6-6 and TRBJ2-1, with 11 bases lining up with TRBD2. This CDR3 contains 16 residues. V lost 0 bases, J lost 6 bases, and 4 bases stayed unmatched. Germline CDR1 MNHNY, CDR2 SVGAGI (reference sequence). CDR3 amino acids: CASSYSYLAGGNEQFF. The CDR3 DNA follows: TGTGCCAGCAGTTACTCGTATCTAGCGGGAGGCAATGAGCAGTTCTTC.

Only a few counts were recorded for this clonotype. The V call is TRBV5-1, the J call TRBJ2-1; tentatively, D is TRBD2 (6 bases). The CDR3 has 15 amino acids. Germline V gives CDR1 SGHRS, CDR2 YFSETQ. V was shortened by 3 bases and J by 1 base, with 11 bases between the two germline ends. CDR3 residues: CASSSTGTSYNEQFF. CDR3 coding DNA: TGCGCCAGCAGCTCCACCGGGACTTCCTACAATGAGCAGTTCTTC.

This clonotype was recorded at least ten times. The chain links TRBV7-2 to TRBJ1-2; unclear D gene. The CDR3 runs to 14 residues. V was pared by 5 bases and J by 3 bases, with 13 bases between. Germline CDR1 SGHTA, CDR2 FQGNSA. The CDR3 region has the DNA TGTGCCAGCAGCCCACTACTAGGATACTATGGCTACACCTTC. Translating it yields CASSPLLGYYGYTF. Combining the CDR3 with reference TRBV7-2 and TRBJ1-2 gives the whole variable domain GAGVSQSPSNKVTEKGKDVELRCDPISGHTALYWYRQSLGQGLEFLIYFQGNSAPDKSGLPSDRFSAERTGGSVSTLTIQRTQQEDSAVYLCASSPLLGYYGYTFGSGTRLTVV.

The chain recombines TRBV6-2 or TRBV6-3 with TRBJ1-1; 9 positions match TRBD1. Germline V gives CDR1 MNHEY, CDR2 SVGEGT. The trim removed 4 bases at V and 4 bases at J, leaving 7 bases unmatched. This CDR3 spans 15 amino acids. CDR3 sequence reads: CASSSRSDRGTEAFF. CDR3 bases: TGTGCCAGCAGTTCAAGGTCGGACAGGGGCACTGAAGCTTTCTTT.